What follows is one T cell receptor (beta chain) and its context. The sample originates from a study of regulatory T cells in long-lasting Graves disease. Time point reported: newly diagnosed GD, antithyroid drugs for less than 3 months. Preparation of the TCR library used RNA extracted from PBMCs. For TCR beta, libraries came from iRepertoire HTBI primers and Arm-PCR of CDR3 regions. TCRdb itself ran the multiplex PCR reads through MiXCR, one entry per CDR3 protein. The sample has 350,000 to 550,000 distinct CDR3 sequences; under 15% are singletons. The ends lost 4 bases at V and 6 bases at J; junction bases unmatched: 11. The CDR3 has 16 amino acids. Germline loops: CDR1 SGDLS, CDR2 YYNGEE. The sample was also linked to a second study, of T cells in Graves' hyperthyroidism and ophthalmopathy. From that paper: No progression to ophthalmopathy during 18 months of follow-up defined stable disease. Researchers found most expanded thyroid clonotypes above 0.001 in blood as well.

The input for sequencing was peripheral blood mononuclear cells (PBMCs), taken at new diagnosis, from a patient treated with antithyroid drugs. This sequence joins TRBV9 and TRBJ2-1, with 9 bases matching TRBD2. The TCR originated in a woman in her twenties or thirties with Graves disease. The CDR3 spells CASSFVAGGPGNEQFF. CDR3 in DNA: TGTGCCAGCAGCTTCGTGGCGGGAGGGCCAGGCAATGAGCAGTTCTTC.